The subject of this entry is one T cell receptor (beta chain). Its specificity is unknown. The data originate from a study of cytomegalovirus exposure and HLA in healthy donors. Study outcomes and limitations: Previously analyzed data showed that most TCR beta V segments were productive at a frequency of about 90% or about 30%. Confirmation was obtained in vitro that a few CMV-associated chains are specific for CMV antigens. It was about 180 TCR beta chains that were listed as cytomegalovirus-associated.

A multiplex PCR was run with 60 Vbeta primers and 13 Jbeta primers. Some clones are missing from TCRdb's copy, which holds only in-frame ones; the method was immunoSEQ multiplex PCR. Among over 200,000 clones listed, roughly 80% were seen once. The germline V gene encodes CDR1 LNHDA and CDR2 SQIVND (reference sequence). The CDR3 consists of 15 residues. V trimming: 7 bases; J trimming: 4 bases; junction bases outside the gene matches: 9. The sample consisted of PBMCs. The V call is TRBV19, the J call TRBJ1-2; 10 bases are a match to TRBD1. This clonotype originated in a male donor in good health and CMV-seronegative. In DNA form, the CDR3 reads TGTGCCAGTAACCCGGACAGGGGGGTCCCCTATGGCTACACCTTC. Translation gives CASNPDRGVPYGYTF.